This is a list of T cell receptor beta chains from one sample in a study of control samples from healthy donors and cancer patients. The repertoire was sequenced with immunoSEQ multiplex PCR; TCRdb's copy has only in-frame clones and lacks some. The data contain 150,000 to 200,000 clones, 90% to 95% of them singletons. The sequenced material came from blood. These receptors were collected from a woman aged 25-40 years in good health. Both conserved end residues are part of each CDR3. A D gene is named only where the DNA matches it firmly. The size entry is marked missing in some rows and otherwise reads once, few, many or a size class.

clone_size	v_call	j_call	d_call	cdr3_nt	cdr3_aa
.	TRBV5-1	TRBJ1-3	.	TGCGCCAGCAGACCAGGGGTATCTGGAAACACCATATATTTT	CASRPGVSGNTIYF
.	TRBV6-4	TRBJ2-3	.	TGTGCCAGCAGTGAATCGAGCGGGAGCACAGATACGCAGTATTTT	CASSESSGSTDTQYF
.	TRBV11-2	TRBJ2-7	.	TGTGCCAGCAGCTTAGAGGTGGTCTCCTACGAGCAGTACTTC	CASSLEVVSYEQYF
.	TRBV19	TRBJ1-5	.	TGTGCCAGTAGTATGAGGACAGGCAATCAGCCCCAGCATTTT	CASSMRTGNQPQHF
.	TRBV11-3	TRBJ1-2	TRBD1	TGTGCCAGCAGCTCCGGGACAGGGGTCAACTATGGCTACACCTTC	CASSSGTGVNYGYTF
.	TRBV6-5	TRBJ1-6	.	TGTGCCAGCAGTTACACAGGTTCACGGAATTCACCCCTCCACTTT	CASSYTGSRNSPLHF
once	TRBV14	TRBJ1-6	.	TGTGCCAGCAGCCAGGCCCATAATTCACCCCTCCACTTT	CASSQAHNSPLHF
.	TRBV4-1	TRBJ2-1	TRBD2	TGCGCCAGCAGCGAGGAGACTAGCGGGAGATTAAATGAGCAGTTCTTC	CASSEETSGRLNEQFF
.	TRBV24-1	TRBJ2-3	.	TGTGCCACCAGTGATACCACAGGGAGCGGCACAGATACGCAGTATTTT	CATSDTTGSGTDTQYF
.	TRBV2	TRBJ1-2	.	TGTGCCAGCAGTGGACAAAACTATGGCTACACCTTC	CASSGQNYGYTF
.	TRBV4-3	TRBJ2-7	TRBD1	TGCGCCAGCAGCCAAGATCCACAGGGGGCCTACGAGCAGTACTTC	CASSQDPQGAYEQYF
.	TRBV13	TRBJ2-7	.	TGTGCCAGCAGCACCCGACAGTACGAGCAGTACTTC	CASSTRQYEQYF
.	TRBV7-2	TRBJ2-2	TRBD1	TGTGCCAGCAGCGCGACCCGGGACAGGGGGCCCGGGGAGCTGTTTTTT	CASSATRDRGPGELFF
.	TRBV30	TRBJ1-4	TRBD1	TGTGCCGCCGGGACAGGGGCTGAAAAACTGTTTTTT	CAAGTGAEKLFF
.	TRBV6-4	TRBJ2-3	.	TGTGCCAGCAGTGACTCGACGTCAGGGCCGCAGTATTTT	CASSDSTSGPQYF
.	TRBV5-1	TRBJ2-7	.	TGCGCCAGCAGCTTGGGAGGGTCGGGAGCCTACGAGCAGTACTTC	CASSLGGSGAYEQYF
.	TRBV7-9	TRBJ1-1	TRBD1	TGTGCCAGCAGCGACAGGGGGTCTGAAGCTTTCTTT	CASSDRGSEAFF
.	TRBV25-1	TRBJ1-4	.	TGTGCCAGCAGTGTCACAACTAATGAAAAACTGTTTTTT	CASSVTTNEKLFF
.	TRBV29-1	TRBJ1-1	TRBD1	TGCAGCGGATCGGACAGGGAGGAAGCTTTCTTT	CSGSDREEAFF
.	TRBV12-3/TRBV12-4	TRBJ1-4	TRBD1	TGTGCCAGCAGTGGGACAGCTGAAAAACTGTTTTTT	CASSGTAEKLFF
once	TRBV6-5	TRBJ2-7	TRBD1	TGTGCCAGCAGTCCGGGACAGGGGGCCTCCGAGCAGTACTTC	CASSPGQGASEQYF
.	TRBV5-1	TRBJ2-3	.	TGCGCCAGCAGCGTGGGAGACAGCACAGATACGCAGTATTTT	CASSVGDSTDTQYF
.	TRBV3-1/TRBV3-2	TRBJ2-3	TRBD1	TGTGCCAGCAGCCAATGGGGACAGGGCCCAGATACGCAGTATTTT	CASSQWGQGPDTQYF
.	TRBV6-4	TRBJ2-2	.	TGTGCCAGCAGTGACGACTACACCGGGGAGCTGTTTTTT	CASSDDYTGELFF
.	TRBV7-7	TRBJ2-3	.	TGTGCCAGCAGCTTAGAGGGGGACACAGATACGCAGTATTTT	CASSLEGDTDTQYF
.	TRBV6-2/TRBV6-3	TRBJ1-5	TRBD1	TGTGCCAGCAGTGTACAGGGGAACAATCAGCCCCAGCATTTT	CASSVQGNNQPQHF
.	TRBV7-2	TRBJ2-3	.	TGTGCCAGCAGCCTCAGACTAGTGGGGGATACGCAGTATTTT	CASSLRLVGDTQYF
.	TRBV14	TRBJ2-2	TRBD1	TGTGCCAGCAGCCCGACAGGGGGTAACACCGGGGAGCTGTTTTTT	CASSPTGGNTGELFF
.	TRBV6-5	TRBJ1-3	.	TGTGCCAGCAGGGTGGGACCGCTCTCTGGAAACACCATATATTTT	CASRVGPLSGNTIYF
.	TRBV3-1/TRBV3-2	TRBJ1-1	TRBD1	TGTGCCAGCAGCCCGAACAGGGGGCGCGGGGCTTTCTTT	CASSPNRGRGAFF
.	TRBV28	TRBJ2-3	TRBD2	TGTGCCAGCAGTTTGGCGGGAGGACCAGATACGCAGTATTTT	CASSLAGGPDTQYF
.	TRBV19	TRBJ1-2	.	TGTGCCAGTAGTATAGCCGCTAACTATGGCTACACCTTC	CASSIAANYGYTF
few	TRBV7-6	TRBJ2-2	.	TGTGCCAGCAGCCCTACAGCGAACACCGGGGAGCTGTTTTTT	CASSPTANTGELFF
.	TRBV7-8	TRBJ2-3	.	TGTGCCAGCAGCTTGGACGGGAGCGCAGATACGCAGTATTTT	CASSLDGSADTQYF
.	TRBV30	TRBJ2-1	TRBD1	TGTGCCTGGAGTGTACCCGGGGACAGGGGTAGGGATGAGCAGTTCTTC	CAWSVPGDRGRDEQFF
.	TRBV25-1	TRBJ2-1	.	TGTGCCAGCAGTCCGACCGGGACCCCGAGCTCCTACAATGAGCAGTTCTTC	CASSPTGTPSSYNEQFF
.	TRBV9	TRBJ1-4	TRBD1	TGTGCCAGCAGCCAGGGGGGGACAGGTAATGAAAAACTGTTTTTT	CASSQGGTGNEKLFF
.	TRBV9	TRBJ2-1	.	TGTGCCAGCAGCGTAGTCGGAGACTCCTACAATGAGCAGTTCTTC	CASSVVGDSYNEQFF
.	TRBV4-2	TRBJ2-5	.	TGTGCCAGCAGCCAAGATTTGAGGGGCGAGACCCAGTACTTC	CASSQDLRGETQYF
.	TRBV28	TRBJ2-2	.	TGTGCCAGCAGTTTAAGGGTGAACACCGGGGAGCTGTTTTTT	CASSLRVNTGELFF
once	TRBV2	TRBJ1-1	.	TGTGCCAGCAGTGAAGTAAAGGGTACTGAAGCTTTCTTT	CASSEVKGTEAFF
.	TRBV27	TRBJ1-3	.	TGTGCCAGCAGTCGGACCGGCTCTGGAAACACCATATATTTT	CASSRTGSGNTIYF
.	TRBV3-1/TRBV3-2	TRBJ2-7	.	TGTGCCAGCAGCCAACCAGGGTCACCCTACGAGCAGTACTTC	CASSQPGSPYEQYF
.	TRBV5-4	TRBJ1-2	.	TGTGCCAGCAGCTTGGGTCAGGGCTATTACGGCTACACCTTC	CASSLGQGYYGYTF
.	TRBV7-2	TRBJ2-2	TRBD1	TGTGCCAGCAAGGGACAGGGGAACACCGGGGAGCTGTTTTTT	CASKGQGNTGELFF